Shown below are 8 T cell receptor beta chains from a single sample sequenced in a study of glioma-infiltrating T cells after dendritic cell vaccination. The assay was immunoSEQ multiplex PCR, and TCRdb's table has in-frame clones only and misses some. The data show 93,000 or so clones, 79% seen once. The specimen comprised blood, sampled before dendritic cell vaccination. The receptor set was obtained from a human donor with glioblastoma.

The chain uses TRBV6-5 and TRBJ2-5, with D maybe TRBD1 (6 bases). The germline CDR1 and CDR2 sequences are MNHEY and SVGAGI. Trimming stripped 1 base from V and 2 bases from J, with 8 bases between. The CDR3 has 14 residues. CDR3 loop: CASSYWQGQETQYF. The DNA of the CDR3 is TGTGCCAGCAGTTACTGGCAGGGGCAAGAGACCCAGTACTTC.

For this clone: At one end, the junction sequence differs from germline, possibly due to a read error. This sequence joins TRBV7-7 and TRBJ2-5, with a possible D match to TRBD2 (7 bases). The length of the CDR3 is 17 residues. Per the germline V gene, CDR1 is SSHAT and CDR2 is FNYEAQ (reference sequence). CDR3 sequence: CASSKGGSGGSQETQYF. The CDR3, as DNA: TGTGCTAGCAGCAAGGGGGGGTCCGGGGGCTCTCAAGAGACCCAGTACTTC.

V and J are TRBV9 and TRBJ2-7, with a tentative D call TRBD1 (6 bases). CDR1 and CDR2 (germline): SGDLS, YYNGEE. CDR3 size: 16 residues. Trimming took 0 bases from V and 6 from J, leaving 19 bases between them. The CDR3 DNA is TGTGCCAGCAGCGTAGACGGAACAGGGCTTCGGGGCGAGCAGTACTTC. This sequence encodes CASSVDGTGLRGEQYF.

This clone was seen a few times. The V and J genes are TRBV4-1 and TRBJ1-2, with 9 bases lining up with TRBD1. The CDR3 runs to 14 residues. CDR1 MGHRA and CDR2 YSYEKL come from the germline V gene. Losses at the gene ends were 1 base for V and 4 bases for J; bases not matched to a gene: 1. This CDR3 reads CASSQVGQGYGYTF. DNA for the CDR3: TGCGCCAGCAGCCAAGTGGGACAGGGCTATGGCTACACCTTC.

This clone was picked up a small number of times. The V call is TRBV6-1, the J call TRBJ2-7, with 11 bases aligning to TRBD2. The CDR3 covers 14 residues. CDR1 and CDR2 from the germline V gene are MNHNS and SASEGT. V dropped 3 bases and J dropped 8; count of bases not matched to a gene: 6. CDR3 amino acids: CASSDSGTSGKQYF. CDR3 DNA: TGTGCCAGCAGTGATTCCGGGACTAGCGGTAAGCAGTACTTC.

The rearrangement links TRBV19 to TRBJ1-1; D remains unclear. The germline CDR1 and CDR2 sequences are LNHDA and SQIVND (reference sequence). This CDR3 is 14 amino acids long. The V end was cut by 3 bases, the J end by 10 bases, with 18 bases between. DNA of the CDR3: TGTGCCAGTAGTATCGCTCTGTCCCGGTCGCGAGCTTTCTTT. Its translation: CASSIALSRSRAFF. Full variable domain (missing parts from reference TRBV19 and TRBJ1-1): DGGITQSPKYLFRKEGQNVTLSCEQNLNHDAMYWYRQDPGQGLRLIYYSQIVNDFQKGDIAEGYSVSREKKESFPLTVTSAQKNPTAFYLCASSIALSRSRAFFGQGTRLTVV.

J is TRBJ1-2 and V is TRBV6-1; 8 nucleotides match TRBD1. V was clipped by 8 bases and J by 3 bases; unmatched bases: 11. The CDR3 loop spans 15 amino acids. Germline CDR1 is MNHNS and CDR2 is SASEGT. This CDR3 is CASSTGAAQDYGYTF. CDR3 coding DNA: TGTGCCAGCTCGACAGGGGCCGCCCAAGACTATGGCTACACCTTC.

The CDR3, as DNA: TGTGCCATCAGTTCAGGACTAGCGGGCGTCGACGAGCAGTACTTC. Translated, it gives CAISSGLAGVDEQYF. The chain has TRBV10-3 and TRBJ2-7; 11 bases match TRBD2. The CDR3 has 15 residues. From germline, CDR1 is ENHRY and CDR2 SYGVKD. Trimming cost V 5 bases and J 5 bases; bases outside gene matches: 8.